This T cell receptor beta chain was sequenced in a study of cytomegalovirus exposure and HLA in healthy donors. Germline assignment: CDR1 KGHSH and CDR2 LQKENI. The CDR3 sequence is 15 residues long. The J segment lost 5 bases and the V segment lost 4 bases, leaving 9 bases of the junction unmatched. With 60 Vbeta and 13 Jbeta primers, the PCR was carried out. The data were produced by immunoSEQ multiplex PCR, yet TCRdb's version contains in-frame clones alone and is incomplete. The sample consists of roughly 230,000 clones, 80% to 95% of them appearing once. The clonotype comes from a girl aged 2 to 10 in good health and CMV-seronegative. The sample consisted of PBMCs. V is TRBV18 and J is TRBJ2-7; 9 bases agree with TRBD1. Here the CDR3 reads CASSQIRDRANEQYF. The DNA for the CDR3 is TGTGCCAGCTCACAAATCCGGGACAGGGCCAACGAGCAGTACTTC.